This T cell receptor beta chain was sequenced in a study of cytomegalovirus exposure and HLA in healthy donors (dated by TCRdb to 2016 to 2017). At the level of the whole study: According to an earlier analysis of a few hundred of the donors, some 180 million T cells yielded 117 million unique TCR beta sequences and approximately 300 Gb of sequence data. An early release covering roughly 640 HLA-typed donors comprised about 300 gigabases of sequencing data and roughly 86 million unique TCR sequences. Among the roughly 400 genotyped donors, roughly 80% belonged to the genetic ancestry cluster associated with self-reported Caucasian donors. The study was designed to test whether signatures of past pathogen exposure could be identified by cataloging public T cell receptors. The T cell repertoires of 666 subjects were profiled by immunosequencing and related to cytomegalovirus serostatus. Along with the approximately 670-subject first cohort, a separate validation cohort of over a hundred different subjects was used. To predict cytomegalovirus infection status, the study combined high-throughput TCR immunosequencing, statistical association of individual TCRs with disease status, and machine learning. In a later analysis, previously published TCR beta repertoires from fewer than 750 donors were re-analyzed and high-resolution HLA genotyping was added so that TCR occurrence patterns could be studied. In the later analysis, no new phenotypic data were used to find candidate immune exposures; instead, reliance was placed on TCR beta sequences and their occurrence across donors. An earlier analysis of around 540 of the donors applied high-throughput TCR beta sequencing to assess whether each TCR beta V gene segment acted as functional or pseudogenic. Donor age, sex, ethnicity and CMV serostatus were collected together with the repertoire data. Genome-wide SNP genotypes for about 65% of the roughly 670 donors were used in a later genetic analysis, which treated that subset as a discovery cohort. All discovery cohort repertoires had been generated using a single sequencing platform. Both class I and class II loci were covered by HLA typing, at four-digit resolution. The number of donors typed differed by locus, with 629-630 for A, B, C, DRB1 and DQB1, 522 for DQA1, approximately 570 for DPA1, and some 470 for DPB1. Roughly 5 DR-DQ haplotypes were handled as single units for association and clustering, since linkage in the cohort was strong. Among some 400 genotyped donors of the cohort, an average of approximately 240,000 unique TCR beta nucleotide sequences were sequenced per donor, roughly 18% of them non-productive. The investigation overall reported the following: The authors suggested that the approach could potentially be generalized to other disease states and immunological phenotypes. A later analysis associated 16,951 TCR beta sequences with specific HLA alleles at a false discovery rate of 0.05. A total of 150 to 200 TCR beta chains were listed by the study as associated with cytomegalovirus. This cohort had only TCR beta chains sequenced, and the lack of alpha or paired-chain data limited which features could be detected. According to a later analysis, most CMV-associated TCR beta chains appeared to be HLA-restricted, and the HLA associations seemed to be driven largely by CMV exposure. V-gene and J-gene trimming of TCR beta chains was associated with a missense DCLRE1C variant in a later genetic analysis, and the association was replicated in an independent cohort. Correlated functional status among segregating V segments might reflect linkage disequilibrium, but an unknown experimental factor could not be ruled out. Compared with equally common non-associated chains, HLA-associated TCR beta chains in a later analysis were more clonally expanded and had lower generation probabilities. The earlier analysis of approximately 560 of the donors excluded some 16 rarely observed V segments, including chromosome 9 orphons, because counts were too low. A further reported finding was that TCR beta sequences accurately predicted the HLA-A and HLA-B alleles for most subjects in the first cohort. Roughly uniform sequencing depth across donors was assumed in presence/absence analyses, although this assumption may not hold. HLA typing was unavailable for some donors at each locus, so association tests used only the typed subset. A later genetic analysis reported fewer N-insertions in productive TCRs among donors in an Asian-associated ancestry cluster than the roughly 640-donor mean. A later analysis reported that several top co-occurrence clusters appeared linked to parvovirus B19, influenza, CMV and Epstein-Barr virus. The sequencing pipeline was judged likely to have produced a cluster of highly shared sequence variants as a technical artifact. For the cohort, immune exposure information was limited to CMV serostatus. In a later analysis, the rate of TCR association differed among HLA loci, with DRB1 alleles having the most associated TCRs and HLA-C alleles having the fewest. Some IMGT-functional V segments, including TRBV6-2 and TRBV6-3, could not be distinguished by the 87-base-pair reads and were therefore excluded. An earlier analysis of around 540 of the donors showed that most TCR beta V segments appeared in productive rearrangements either about 90% or about 30% of the time, which broadly matched IMGT annotations. Assigning TCR associations to individual alleles was difficult when HLA alleles, especially DR and DQ, strongly co-occurred. While some public TCRs were present in many individuals, most TCR sequences turned up only very rarely across donors. Cytomegalovirus status was reported to be diagnosed by the classifier with high specificity and sensitivity in both the original and validation cohorts. A few of the identified cytomegalovirus-associated TCR beta chains were confirmed in vitro to be specific for cytomegalovirus antigens.

In total, 630 or so healthy bone marrow donors made up the cohort. Cohort members were all nominally healthy when sampled, although unrecorded immune exposures were likely present. The donor tested CMV seropositive and was one of the 289 seropositive cohort members. A peripheral blood sample was provided by each donor, and peripheral blood mononuclear cells were used for TCR beta sequencing. Genomic DNA extraction from the blood cell samples was performed with the Qiagen DNeasy Blood Extraction Kit. The method behind the library was the immunoSEQ multiplex PCR assay. For the multiplex PCR, a mixture combining 60 forward primers for TCR Vbeta segments and 13 reverse primers for TCR Jbeta segments was used. The CDR3 region of rearranged TCR beta genes was amplified from genomic DNA with a multiplex PCR assay. Amplified TCR beta libraries were sequenced as 87-base-pair reads on the Illumina HiSeq System. For the original study's pipeline: A later analysis tallied tens of millions of unique TCR beta chains across the 660 or so repertoires, and about 12 million of those chains were shared by two or more donors. Raw reads were error-corrected and collapsed into unique sequences by a nearest-neighbor algorithm in which closely related sequences were merged to remove PCR and sequencing errors. To assign V, D and J gene segments, CDR3 sequences were aligned to IMGT reference sequences. For a sequence to be retained, a match of at least six nucleotides to both a V gene segment and a J gene segment was required. A rearrangement counted as productive if the CDR3 had no stop codons and remained in frame with V and J, and every other rearrangement counted as non-productive. CDR3 was defined according to IMGT convention as the region running from the second conserved V-encoded cysteine to the conserved J-encoded phenylalanine. The earlier analysis of some 600 of the donors excluded sequences that lacked an unambiguous match to a single V gene segment. In an earlier analysis of a few hundred of the donors, V segments were called functional above 56.7% productive rearrangements and were called segregating when the between-donor standard deviation exceeded 5%. A statistical classification framework was built to diagnose cytomegalovirus status from the catalog of TCR beta chain sequences. A later analysis assigned V and J genes by comparing TCR nucleotide sequences with IMGT/GENE-DB human TR gene sequences. Using the TCRdist pipeline, a later analysis assigned CDR3 sequences along with most-parsimonious VDJ recombination scenarios. In a later analysis, each TCR beta chain was defined by its CDR3 amino acid sequence together with its V-gene family, and reads lacking a unique V-gene family were excluded. A later analysis removed 592 highly shared, low-generation-probability nucleotide sequences to deal with suspected cross-contamination and a sequencing artifact. In a later analysis, a clonal expansion index was calculated for each public chain from normalized within-repertoire ranks of inferred template counts. In a later analysis, generation probabilities were computed with a VDJ recombination model fitted to out-of-frame rearrangements, and the resulting probabilities were checked against IGoR. In a later analysis, TCR-TCR, TCR-HLA and TCR-CMV co-occurrence was scored with hypergeometric tests, and a repertoire-size bias correction was applied to TCR pairs. A later analysis estimated false discovery rates by permuting HLA or CMV assignments 20 times. In a later analysis, co-occurring TCRs were grouped using DBSCAN, with TCRdist sequence similarity added in when clustering inside HLA-allele-positive subsets. Repertoires with fewer than 30,000 or more than 120,000 public chains were left out of co-occurrence clustering, as were five repertoires with anomalous nucleotide sharing. The immuneACCESS repertoire file appears here via TCRdb, limited to in-frame rearrangements. These files lack a portion of the clones; in checked studies, under half of the deficit traces to unresolved V genes, and the cause of the others is not known. The V and J calls and clone size are taken from that table; D and trimming were inferred from the DNA. This sample holds 100,000 to 150,000 clones; approximately 72% were observed only once. The biggest ten clones account for 8.2% of the sample.

This clone occurred a few times. This receptor's antigen is unknown. Nothing much larger sits one base from this clone, and base qualities are not available. CDR1 and CDR2 are drawn from the germline V gene: SGHTA, FQGNSA. V lost 1 base and J lost 3 bases; the stretch between them is 7 bases long. Counted from cysteine to phenylalanine, this CDR3 has 15 amino acids. Only the CDR3 region is kept as DNA, spanning 45 bases read in frame from base 1. The sequence links TRBV7-2 to TRBJ1-6, with no reliable assignment of the D segment. Material: PBMCs. The origin of this receptor is a middle-aged woman in good health and CMV-seropositive. The CDR3 protein: CASSLGGFYNSPLHF. The bases are TGTGCCAGCAGCTTAGGCGGATTCTATAATTCACCCCTCCACTTT.